These 5 T cell receptor beta chains originate from one sample sequenced in a study of blood T cells in healthy people across ages. A second PCR of roughly 6 to 12 cycles used a sample-barcoded 5' primer and a J-beta primer mix. Via MiXCR, TCRdb re-called the 5' RACE reads, giving one row per CDR3 protein. The sample includes fewer than 2,000,000 distinct CDR3 sequences, 30% to 40% of them seen just once. Material for sequencing was blood. The receptor set was obtained from a human donor in good health.

This clonotype has just a few counts. The rearrangement joins TRBV10-3 to TRBJ2-5; 8 nucleotides match TRBD1. CDR1 and CDR2 from the germline V gene are ENHRY and SYGVKD. Losses at the gene ends were 2 bases for V and 3 bases for J; bases not matched to a gene: 5. This CDR3 spans 15 amino acids. The CDR3 region is CAISELSGGEETQYF. CDR3 coding DNA: TGTGCCATCAGTGAGCTCTCAGGGGGCGAAGAGACCCAGTACTTC.

CDR3 nucleotide sequence: TGTGCCAGCAGCCCCGGGACACGAACTCGAAAACTGTTTTTT. Protein product: CASSPGTRTRKLFF. J is TRBJ1-4 and V is TRBV7-2; tentatively, D is TRBD1 (6 bases). Per germline, CDR1 SGHTA and CDR2 FQGNSA. V dropped 5 bases and J dropped 10 bases, with 17 bases sitting between them. This CDR3 contains 14 residues.

This chain uses TRBV29-1 with TRBJ1-2; 10 bases fit TRBD1. The V gene end was trimmed by 5 bases and the J gene end by 2 bases; junction bases not matched to a gene: 11. The CDR3 is made up of 16 amino acids. Per germline, CDR1 SQVTM and CDR2 ANQGSEA. The CDR3 loop reads CSVPQGEGQGNYGYTF. The CDR3, as DNA: TGCAGCGTTCCACAGGGGGAGGGACAGGGGAACTATGGCTACACCTTC.

In this sample, this clonotype turned up a few times. This chain connects TRBV5-1 to TRBJ1-2, with unresolved D. CDR3 length equals 14 residues. The ends were cut back, 2 bases at V and 0 bases at J, with 8 bases in the middle. In germline, CDR1 is SGHRS, CDR2 YFSETQ. The CDR3: CASSFTSTNYGYTF. In DNA form, the CDR3 reads TGCGCCAGCAGCTTCACGTCAACTAACTATGGCTACACCTTC.

CDR3 residues: CASSLNRWAEQYF. The CDR3 nucleotides are TGTGCCAGCAGCTTAAACCGTTGGGCCGAGCAGTACTTC. The rearrangement links TRBV7-3 to TRBJ2-7; unclear D gene. The germline V gene encodes CDR1 SGHTA and CDR2 FQGTGA. This CDR3 contains 13 residues. Trimming took 1 base from V and 6 from J, leaving 10 bases between them.